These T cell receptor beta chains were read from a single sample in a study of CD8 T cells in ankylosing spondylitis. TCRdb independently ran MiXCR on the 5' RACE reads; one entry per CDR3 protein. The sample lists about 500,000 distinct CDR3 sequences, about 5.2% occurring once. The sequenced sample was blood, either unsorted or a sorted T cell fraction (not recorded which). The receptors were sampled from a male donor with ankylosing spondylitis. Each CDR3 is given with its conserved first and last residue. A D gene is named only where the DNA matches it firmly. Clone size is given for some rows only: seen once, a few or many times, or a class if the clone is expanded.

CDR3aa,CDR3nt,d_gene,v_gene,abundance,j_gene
CASSSFRDRGIYYGYTF,TGTGCCAGCAGTTCGTTCCGGGACAGGGGGATCTACTATGGCTACACCTTC,TRBD1,TRBV7-2,many,TRBJ1-2
CASRRATGNNQPQHF,TGTGCCAGCAGACGGGCTACAGGGAACAATCAGCCCCAGCATTTT,.,TRBV6-2/TRBV6-3,few,TRBJ1-5
CASSPRRDSEAFF,TGTGCCAGCTCACCACGGAGGGACAGTGAAGCTTTCTTT,TRBD1,TRBV18,many,TRBJ1-1
CASRSWTGVYTEAFF,TGTGCCAGCAGGTCTTGGACAGGGGTGTACACTGAAGCTTTCTTT,TRBD1,TRBV12-3/TRBV12-4,many,TRBJ1-1
CASSPPGTNSYEQYF,TGTGCCAGCAGCCCCCCCGGGACAAACTCCTACGAGCAGTACTTC,.,TRBV5-5,many,TRBJ2-7
CASSQATGRRERGYTF,TGTGCCAGCAGCCAGGCCACGGGACGGCGAGAAAGGGGCTACACCTTC,.,TRBV14,many,TRBJ1-2
CASSLRYSTGNTEAFF,TGTGCCAGCAGCCTGCGATATTCTACAGGGAACACTGAAGCTTTCTTT,.,TRBV7-2,many,TRBJ1-1
CASSLRAGSYSPLHF,TGTGCCAGCAGCTTAAGGGCAGGGAGTTATTCACCCCTCCACTTT,.,TRBV7-9,many,TRBJ1-6
CASSPTESSYNEQFF,TGTGCCAGCAGCCCGACAGAGAGCTCCTACAATGAGCAGTTCTTC,.,TRBV6-1,many,TRBJ2-1
CASSFLPQGGYGYTF,TGTGCCAGCAGCTTCCTACCACAGGGGGGGTATGGCTACACCTTC,TRBD1,TRBV7-2,many,TRBJ1-2
CASSVEQGGYGYTF,TGTGCCAGCAGTGTCGAACAGGGAGGCTATGGCTACACCTTC,.,TRBV2,.,TRBJ1-2
CASSRYFGTSGVTDTQYF,TGTGCCAGCAGCCGATACTTCGGGACTAGCGGAGTCACAGATACGCAGTATTTT,TRBD2,TRBV16,.,TRBJ2-3
CASSLEAGTPLHF,TGCGCCAGCAGCTTGGAGGCGGGGACACCCCTCCACTTT,.,TRBV5-1,many,TRBJ1-6
CASSQDRRLAATGSYEQYF,TGTGCCAGCAGCCAAGATCGAAGACTAGCGGCAACGGGCTCCTACGAGCAGTACTTC,TRBD2,TRBV3-1,.,TRBJ2-7
CASSLSGWSNQPQHF,TGTGCCAGCAGCTTATCGGGATGGAGCAATCAGCCCCAGCATTTT,.,TRBV7-6,many,TRBJ1-5
CASSPLLGGDRTQYF,TGCGCCAGCAGCCCCCTCCTCGGGGGCGATCGGACCCAGTACTTC,.,TRBV5-1,few,TRBJ2-5
CASSPQGGYQETQYF,TGCGCCAGCAGTCCGCAGGGAGGGTACCAAGAGACCCAGTACTTC,TRBD2,TRBV4-1,.,TRBJ2-5
CSATGTSVGHEQYF,TGCAGTGCGACCGGGACTAGCGTCGGTCACGAGCAGTACTTC,TRBD2,TRBV20-1,many,TRBJ2-7
CASSAGTRETQYF,TGTGCTAGCAGCGCCGGGACTCGAGAGACCCAGTACTTC,.,TRBV7-7,many,TRBJ2-5
CASSHGTFYGYTF,TGCGCCAGCAGCCACGGGACTTTCTATGGCTACACCTTC,.,TRBV4-3,many,TRBJ1-2
CATSDYGNTEAFF,TGTGCCACCAGTGATTATGGAAACACTGAAGCTTTCTTT,.,TRBV24-1,many,TRBJ1-1
CASSRGSGRGYTF,TGTGCCAGCAGCCGCGGTTCGGGCCGCGGCTACACCTTC,.,TRBV11-1,many,TRBJ1-2
CASSLALSTGLDTQYF,TGTGCCAGCAGCTTAGCCCTTTCGACAGGGCTAGATACGCAGTATTTT,TRBD1,TRBV7-2,many,TRBJ2-3
CASSLDTTNYGYTF,TGCGCCAGCAGCTTGGACACGACTAACTATGGCTACACCTTC,.,TRBV5-1,many,TRBJ1-2
CASSLGPPPNTGELFF,TGCGCCAGCAGCCTTGGACCCCCGCCGAACACCGGGGAGCTGTTTTTT,.,TRBV5-1,many,TRBJ2-2
CASTPREGVTGELFF,TGTGCCAGCACCCCCAGAGAGGGGGTCACCGGGGAGCTGTTTTTT,.,TRBV5-5,many,TRBJ2-2
CASSHQGRVNTEAFF,TGTGCCAGCAGTCACCAGGGACGGGTGAACACTGAAGCTTTCTTT,.,TRBV12-3/TRBV12-4,many,TRBJ1-1
CASSFFHAEAFF,TGTGCCAGCAGCTTCTTCCACGCTGAAGCTTTCTTT,.,TRBV7-9,many,TRBJ1-1
CASSYSIRLYEQYF,TGTGCCAGCAGTTACTCGATACGGCTCTACGAGCAGTACTTC,.,TRBV6-2/TRBV6-3,many,TRBJ2-7
CASSYAEGRTYGYTF,TGTGCCAGCAGTTACGCGGAGGGTCGAACCTATGGCTACACCTTC,.,TRBV6-2/TRBV6-3,many,TRBJ1-2
CASSQWDSGNTIYF,TGCGCCAGCAGCCAATGGGACTCTGGAAACACCATATATTTT,.,TRBV4-3,many,TRBJ1-3
CASSQDGPRDEAFF,TGCGCCAGCAGCCAAGATGGGCCACGGGATGAAGCTTTCTTT,.,TRBV4-3,many,TRBJ1-1
CASSRNRREVPDTQYF,TGTGCCAGCAGCCGTAATCGGCGGGAGGTGCCAGATACGCAGTATTTT,TRBD2,TRBV12-3/TRBV12-4,many,TRBJ2-3
CASAHGGLRSYNEQFF,TGTGCCAGCGCCCACGGGGGCCTTCGGTCCTACAATGAGCAGTTCTTC,.,TRBV21-1,few,TRBJ2-1
CASSIFGQPQHF,TGTGCCAGCAGCATTTTTGGTCAGCCCCAGCATTTT,.,TRBV6-2/TRBV6-3,many,TRBJ1-5
CASTIGQPTDTQYF,TGTGCCAGCACTATTGGGCAACCCACAGATACGCAGTATTTT,.,TRBV28,many,TRBJ2-3
CASSQSTGLASQETQYF,TGTGCCAGCAGCCAGAGTACGGGACTAGCGAGCCAAGAGACCCAGTACTTC,TRBD2,TRBV4-2,many,TRBJ2-5
CASSGRDRRNSPLHF,TGTGCCAGCAGCGGCCGGGACAGAAGAAATTCACCCCTCCACTTT,TRBD1,TRBV5-5,many,TRBJ1-6
CASSLEGGPFHEQFF,TGTGCCAGCAGCTTGGAGGGGGGGCCTTTCCATGAGCAGTTCTTC,.,TRBV9,many,TRBJ2-1
CSVQSQGATGELFF,TGCAGTGTCCAGAGCCAGGGGGCGACCGGGGAGCTGTTTTTT,TRBD1,TRBV20-1,many,TRBJ2-2
CASSQGRGQGATGYTF,TGCGCCAGCAGCCAAGGACGGGGACAGGGGGCTACCGGCTACACCTTC,TRBD1,TRBV4-3,many,TRBJ1-2
CASSINGDEKLFF,TGTGCCAGTAGTATCAACGGAGATGAAAAACTGTTTTTT,.,TRBV19,.,TRBJ1-4
CASSYRSLNTGELFF,TGTGCCAGCAGCTACCGGTCCCTGAACACCGGGGAGCTGTTTTTT,.,TRBV7-2,many,TRBJ2-2
CASSGTASTGAKPDTQYF,TGTGCCAGTAGCGGAACCGCTTCGACAGGGGCGAAGCCAGATACGCAGTATTTT,TRBD1,TRBV19,.,TRBJ2-3
CASSQDLRGVAGYEQYF,TGCGCCAGCAGCCAAGATCTTCGGGGGGTTGCTGGGTACGAGCAGTACTTC,TRBD2,TRBV4-3,many,TRBJ2-7
CSVDGQGRETQYF,TGCAGCGTTGATGGACAGGGTAGGGAGACCCAGTACTTC,TRBD1,TRBV29-1,many,TRBJ2-5
CASSLNAVRYEQYF,TGCGCCAGCAGCTTGAATGCGGTGCGCTACGAGCAGTACTTC,.,TRBV5-1,many,TRBJ2-7
CACSGQLEETQYF,TGTGCCTGTTCGGGACAGCTGGAGGAGACCCAGTACTTC,TRBD1,TRBV28,many,TRBJ2-5
CASSYSADNNSPLHF,TGTGCCAGCAGTTACTCGGCGGACAATAATTCACCCCTCCACTTT,.,TRBV6-2/TRBV6-3,many,TRBJ1-6
CSARDITTDTQYF,TGCAGTGCTAGGGACATTACCACAGATACGCAGTATTTT,.,TRBV20-1,many,TRBJ2-3
CASSLDRGYGYTF,TGTGCCAGCAGCTTGGACAGGGGGTATGGCTACACCTTC,TRBD1,TRBV5-6,many,TRBJ1-2
CSVERYTEAFF,TGCAGCGTTGAAAGGTATACTGAAGCTTTCTTT,.,TRBV29-1,many,TRBJ1-1
CASSQALAESFNEQYF,TGCGCCAGCAGCCAAGCTCTAGCGGAGTCATTCAACGAGCAGTACTTC,TRBD2,TRBV4-1,many,TRBJ2-7
CASSLDSETQYF,TGCGCCAGCAGCTTGGACTCGGAGACCCAGTACTTC,.,TRBV5-1,many,TRBJ2-5
CASSRGQGAGTQYF,TGTGCCAGCAGTCGCGGACAGGGGGCAGGGACCCAGTACTTC,TRBD1,TRBV6-1,many,TRBJ2-5